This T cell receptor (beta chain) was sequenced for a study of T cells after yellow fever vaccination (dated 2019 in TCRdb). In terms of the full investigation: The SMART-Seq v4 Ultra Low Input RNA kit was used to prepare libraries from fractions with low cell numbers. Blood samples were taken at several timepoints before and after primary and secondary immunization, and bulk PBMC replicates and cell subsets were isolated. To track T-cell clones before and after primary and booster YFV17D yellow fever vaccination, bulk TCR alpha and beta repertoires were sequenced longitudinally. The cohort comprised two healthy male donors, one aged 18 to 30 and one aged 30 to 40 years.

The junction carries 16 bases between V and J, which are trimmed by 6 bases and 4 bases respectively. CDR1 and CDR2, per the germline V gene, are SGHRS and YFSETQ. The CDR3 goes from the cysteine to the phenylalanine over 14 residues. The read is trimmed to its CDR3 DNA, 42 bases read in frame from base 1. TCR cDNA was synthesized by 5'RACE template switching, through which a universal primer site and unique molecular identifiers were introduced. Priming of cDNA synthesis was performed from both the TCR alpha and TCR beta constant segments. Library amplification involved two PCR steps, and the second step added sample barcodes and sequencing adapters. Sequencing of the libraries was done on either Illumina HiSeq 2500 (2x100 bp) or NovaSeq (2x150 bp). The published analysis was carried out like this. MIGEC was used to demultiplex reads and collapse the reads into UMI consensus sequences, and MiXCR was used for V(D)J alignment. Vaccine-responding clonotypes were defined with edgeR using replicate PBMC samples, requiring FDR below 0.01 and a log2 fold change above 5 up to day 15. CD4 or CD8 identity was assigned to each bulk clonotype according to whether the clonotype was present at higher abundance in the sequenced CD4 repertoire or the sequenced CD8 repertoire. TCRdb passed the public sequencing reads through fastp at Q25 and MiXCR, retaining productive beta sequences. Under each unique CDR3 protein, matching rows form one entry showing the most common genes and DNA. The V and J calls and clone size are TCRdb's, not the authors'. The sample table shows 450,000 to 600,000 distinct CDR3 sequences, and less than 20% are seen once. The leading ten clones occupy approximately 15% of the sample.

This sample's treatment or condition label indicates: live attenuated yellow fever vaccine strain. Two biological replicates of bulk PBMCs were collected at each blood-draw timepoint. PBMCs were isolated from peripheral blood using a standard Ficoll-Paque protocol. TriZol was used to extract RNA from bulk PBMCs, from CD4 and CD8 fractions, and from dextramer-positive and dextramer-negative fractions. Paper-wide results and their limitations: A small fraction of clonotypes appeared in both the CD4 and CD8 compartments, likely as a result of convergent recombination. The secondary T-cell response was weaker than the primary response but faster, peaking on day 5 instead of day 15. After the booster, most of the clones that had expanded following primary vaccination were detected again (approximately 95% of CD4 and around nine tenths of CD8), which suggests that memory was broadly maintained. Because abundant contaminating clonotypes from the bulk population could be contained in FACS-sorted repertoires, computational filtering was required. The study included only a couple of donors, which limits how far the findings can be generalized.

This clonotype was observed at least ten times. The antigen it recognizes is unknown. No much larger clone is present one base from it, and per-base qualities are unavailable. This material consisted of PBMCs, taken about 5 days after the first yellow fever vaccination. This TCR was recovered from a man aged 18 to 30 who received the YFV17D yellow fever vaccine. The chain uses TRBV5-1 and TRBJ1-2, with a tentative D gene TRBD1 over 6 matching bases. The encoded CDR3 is CASITQPGAYGYTF. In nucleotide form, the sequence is TGCGCCAGCATAACCCAACCAGGGGCCTATGGCTACACCTTC. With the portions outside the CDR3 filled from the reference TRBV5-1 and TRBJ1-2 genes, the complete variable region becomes KAGVTQTPRYLIKTRGQQVTLSCSPISGHRSVSWYQQTPGQGLQFLFEYFSETQRNKGNFPGRFSGRQFSNSRSEMNVSTLELGDSALYLCASITQPGAYGYTFGSGTRLTVV.